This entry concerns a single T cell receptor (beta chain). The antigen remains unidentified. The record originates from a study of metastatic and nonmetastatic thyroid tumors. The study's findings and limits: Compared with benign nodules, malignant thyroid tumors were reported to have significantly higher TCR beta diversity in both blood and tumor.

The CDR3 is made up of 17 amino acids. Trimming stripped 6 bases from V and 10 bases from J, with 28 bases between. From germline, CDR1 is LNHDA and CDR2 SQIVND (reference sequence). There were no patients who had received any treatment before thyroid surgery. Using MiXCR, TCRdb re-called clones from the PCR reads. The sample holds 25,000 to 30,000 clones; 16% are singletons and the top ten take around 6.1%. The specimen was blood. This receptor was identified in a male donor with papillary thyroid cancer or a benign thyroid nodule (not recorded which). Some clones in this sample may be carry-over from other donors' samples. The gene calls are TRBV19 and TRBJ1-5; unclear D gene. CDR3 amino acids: CASSKGTGRLAPPPQHF. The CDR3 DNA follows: TGTGCCAGTAGCAAGGGAACCGGGAGGTTGGCCCCCCCTCCCCAGCATTTT.